This T cell receptor (beta chain) was captured by sequencing in a study of T cells in Graves' hyperthyroidism and ophthalmopathy. Whole-study findings and limits: In the blood, most expanded thyroid clonotypes above 0.001 appeared as well.

On this clonotype itself: Its antigen is unidentified.

Amplified TCR beta CDR3 regions came from RNA transcripts. TCR CDR3 underwent first-round RT-PCR with the HTBI primer set. TCRdb ran MiXCR on the multiplex PCR reads and lists one entry per CDR3 protein. The table lists 550,000 to 650,000 distinct CDR3 sequences, 13% to 15% of them singletons, with 14% in the top ten. Hyperthyroidism patients were newly diagnosed, had disease duration under 2 months, and were aged 18 to 65 years. Exclusion of a patient resulted from uncontrolled infection, other autoimmune disease, pregnancy or lactation. Each 10 ml fresh peripheral blood draw supplied the PBMCs. Sequenced input: blood. The sequence was obtained from a woman in her forties with Graves' hyperthyroidism.

The CDR3 region is CSASDVGSSYQETQYF. The CDR3 DNA sequence: TGCAGTGCTAGTGACGTGGGGTCTTCGTACCAAGAGACCCAGTACTTC. The chain links TRBV20-1 to TRBJ2-5; the D is unclear. V dropped 3 bases and J dropped 0 bases, with 17 bases sitting between them. From germline, CDR1 is DFQATT and CDR2 SNEGSKA (reference sequence). This CDR3 is built from 16 residues.